This T cell receptor (beta chain) was identified in a study of cytomegalovirus exposure and HLA in healthy donors. About the research overall: Earlier sequencing of some 180 million T cells yielded 100 million to 120 million unique TCR beta sequences. The study placed approximately 81% of its approximately 360 genotyped donors in the Caucasian-associated ancestry cluster.

There were likely unrecorded immune exposures, though donors were nominally healthy when sampled. Germline loops: CDR1 MNHEY, CDR2 SMNVEV (reference sequence). The CDR3 totals 14 residues. The V end lost 6 bases, the J end lost 1 base, and 12 bases lay between the germline ends. In the PCR, 60 Vbeta and 13 Jbeta primers were used. The repertoire was sequenced with immunoSEQ multiplex PCR; TCRdb's copy has only in-frame clones and lacks some. This repertoire shows about 170,000 clones, approximately 70% found once; its top ten account for roughly 7.1%. J is TRBJ1-1 and V is TRBV27, with D maybe TRBD1 (6 bases). This receptor was identified in a man in his forties in good health and CMV-seropositive. Sample: PBMCs. The CDR3 DNA is TGTGCCAGCAGCCAAACAGGGCCGAACACTGAAGCTTTCTTT. Translating it yields CASSQTGPNTEAFF.